One TCR beta chain is described in this entry. The antigen is undetermined. The data are from a study of CD8 T cells in ankylosing spondylitis. Study-level results: Reportedly, significant enrichment of disease-linked clones occurred in matched ankylosing spondylitis synovial fluid. Both synovial fluid and blood in reactive arthritis had previously been reported to carry some motif variants.

Making the TCR beta libraries involved quantitative 5'-RACE with molecular barcodes. One entry per CDR3 protein results from TCRdb running MiXCR on the 5' RACE reads. The repertoire consists of approximately 220,000 distinct CDR3 sequences, with approximately 24% occurring once and the leading ten covering about 6.9%. The CDR3 sequence is 17 residues long. The sequence derives from a male donor with ankylosing spondylitis or in good health (not recorded which). The chain recombines TRBV21-1 with TRBJ1-1. TRBV21-1 is an annotated pseudogene. Material: blood, either unsorted or a sorted T cell fraction (not recorded which). The DNA for the CDR3 is TGTGCCAGCAGCAAGGACGGCAGCGGGCGGGCGAACACTGAAGCTTTCTTT. It codes for CASSKDGSGRANTEAFF.